A selection of T cell receptor beta chains follows, all from one sample in a study of T cell responses to AZD1222 COVID-19 vaccine. The method was immunoSEQ multiplex PCR; TCRdb's version includes in-frame clones alone and lacks a portion of them. The data show more than 100,000 clones, around 91% seen once. The sequences come from peripheral blood, collected on day 0 of AZD1222 vaccination. These receptors all stem from an adult in good health. Each CDR3 is given without its conserved first and last residue. Each record gives: V gene, J gene, clone size, CDR3 protein. Rows give clone size only sometimes, using once, few, many, or a class for an expanded clone.

V gene: TRBV7-2
J gene: TRBJ2-5
clone size: -
CDR3 protein: ASSPSKADQETQY

V gene: TRBV2
J gene: TRBJ1-1
clone size: -
CDR3 protein: ASSLGQNTEAF

V gene: TRBV7-3
J gene: TRBJ2-3
clone size: -
CDR3 protein: ASSLSASGRTDTQY

V gene: TRBV7-9
J gene: TRBJ2-3
clone size: -
CDR3 protein: ASSWAGQSADTQY

V gene: TRBV28
J gene: TRBJ2-1
clone size: -
CDR3 protein: ASSLAGRALGNEQF

V gene: TRBV28
J gene: TRBJ2-3
clone size: -
CDR3 protein: ASRLPGLAGGRDTQY

V gene: TRBV4-2
J gene: TRBJ1-6
clone size: once
CDR3 protein: ASSQDSNNSPLH

V gene: TRBV9
J gene: TRBJ2-2
clone size: -
CDR3 protein: ASSVGLALPSHTGELF

V gene: TRBV14
J gene: TRBJ1-3
clone size: -
CDR3 protein: ASSQQFGSSGNTIY

V gene: TRBV27
J gene: TRBJ1-1
clone size: -
CDR3 protein: ASSSPWTGSTEAF

V gene: TRBV15
J gene: TRBJ2-7
clone size: -
CDR3 protein: ATSSRTGLSYEQY

V gene: TRBV28
J gene: TRBJ1-1
clone size: -
CDR3 protein: ASSLADTNTEAF

V gene: TRBV7-9
J gene: TRBJ1-4
clone size: -
CDR3 protein: ASSLTGSEKLF